The TCR beta chain under discussion was sequenced for a study of vaccination and CD4 T cells after COVID-19 (dated by TCRdb to the early 2020s). Background for the entire study: Convalescent patients had a positive SARS-CoV-2 result on nasal swab PCR, and of these patients, under ten had mild disease and one had severe disease. The convalescent cohort comprised six males and four females, including two Hispanic individuals, seven Caucasians, two Asians and one multiracial person. Two doses of either the Pfizer-BioNTech BNT162b2 vaccine (n=8) or the Moderna mRNA-1273 vaccine (n=2) were administered to participants. In about 11 COVID-19 convalescent patients and a handful of infection-naive healthy vaccine recipients, the spike-specific CD4+ TCR repertoire before mRNA vaccination was compared with the repertoire after mRNA vaccination. Post-COVID blood samples from convalescent patients were collected a median of roughly 100 days after diagnosis, with a range of 35 to 161 days. Post-vaccine blood samples were obtained a median of about 72 days after the second vaccine dose, with a range of roughly 14 to 241 days. In control cultures, a CEFX viral epitope pool was used as positive control, an HIV-1 Nef peptide pool was used as negative control, or no peptide was added. Overlapping spike peptide pools from SARS-CoV-2 and from the common cold coronaviruses HCoV-NL63, HCoV-OC43 and HCoV-229E were used as culture stimuli. Overall study outcomes, separate from this receptor: Of the vaccine-specific clones in convalescent patients, 304 of 307, or nearly all, reacted only to SARS-CoV-2 spike and did not cross-react with common cold coronaviruses. In convalescent patients, a median around 84% of post-vaccine SARS-CoV-2-reactive clones were detected only after vaccination, and vaccine-specific priming was suggested by this finding. The study included relatively few convalescent patients and did not analyze early timepoints after natural infection. The median number of SARS-CoV-2-reactive clonotypes rose from around 21 after infection to some 40 after vaccination, but the change was not significant.

This clonotype was counted only a few times. Its antigen remains undetermined. Base qualities are missing; no much larger clone stands one base away. Interpreted using the paper, the treatment or condition label stands for: approximately nine-day PBMC culture with coronavirus spike peptide pools or control peptides (ViraFEST assay). To expand antigen-specific T cells with peptide pools and then pick out the expanded clonotypes through TCR sequencing, the study relied on the ViraFEST assay. Positive SARS-CoV-2 PCR tests in the convalescent patients dated from March to December 2020, before Alpha, Beta and Delta variants emerged in the United States. PBMCs were cultured at roughly 1.9 million per well in IMDM supplemented with 5% human AB serum and about 10 IU/ml IL-2, with roughly 10 ug/ml peptide pools added. Half of the culture medium was replaced with fresh IL-2-containing medium on days 3 and 7. After 10 to 11 days of culture, CD4+ T cells were isolated by negative selection using the EasySep CD4+ T cell isolation kit. Ficoll-Paque Plus gradient centrifugation was used to isolate PBMCs from whole blood, and the isolated PBMCs were then either used fresh or cryopreserved at -140C. In general, triplicate wells were set up for every culture condition.

The CDR1 and CDR2 encoded by the germline V gene are LGHNA and YSLEER. V is pared back by 0 bases and J by 4 bases, with 16 bases lying between the germline termini. The CDR3 holds 16 amino acids from the cysteine to the phenylalanine. Kept here is only the CDR3 DNA, which spans 48 bases and is read in frame from base 1. To prepare the library, PCR was applied. At the Johns Hopkins FTIC core, DNA from the cultured CD4+ T cells underwent TCR sequencing with the Oncomine TCR Beta short-read assay. The QIAamp micro DNA kit was used to extract genomic DNA from the cultured CD4+ T cells. The Oncomine TCR Beta libraries from cultured CD4+ T cells were pooled using unique dual indexes and then sequenced on an Illumina iSeq 100. The paper's processing steps were these. Non-productive sequences were filtered out, and CDR3s that did not start with C, did not end with F or W, or were shorter than 7 amino acids were discarded. The MANAFEST web application was used to identify antigen-specific clonotypes by comparing peptide-stimulated wells against reference wells and other culture wells. For a clone to be called positive, the clone needed an FDR below 0.05, an odds ratio above 5, and a productive frequency above 0.1% in at least two of three replicate wells. A clonotype counted as cross-reactive if it showed significant expansion both in the SARS-CoV-2 spike wells and in at least one common cold coronavirus spike condition. Similarity between CDR3 sequences was evaluated in R version 3.6.1 using Levenshtein distances (stringdist) and unrooted phylogenetic trees (ape). TCRdb redid the processing of the public reads, applying fastp at Q25 and MiXCR, and retained in-frame beta chains. Duplicate CDR3 protein sequences are folded into a single record with the most common DNA and genes. TCRdb's processing, not the authors' own work, is the source of the V and J calls. The sample table contains 7,000 or so distinct CDR3 sequences; only one count was recorded for 55% to 80% of them. The ten largest clones represent 16% of the sample.

The rearrangement joined TRBV4-3 to TRBJ2-7, with the identity of the D gene unclear. This clonotype was obtained from a human donor who had recovered from COVID-19. The sample comprised CD4+ T cells from blood, cultured in vitro. The CDR3 region reads CASSQDSTIRVYEQYF. The sequenced DNA is TGCGCCAGCAGCCAAGATAGTACTATACGAGTTTACGAGCAGTACTTC.